These T cell receptor beta chains were read from a single sample in a study of regulatory T cells in long-lasting Graves disease. TCRdb reprocessed the multiplex PCR reads with MiXCR, giving one entry per CDR3 protein. The table includes approximately 470,000 distinct CDR3 sequences, 15% to 20% detected once. This sample was also put to use in a study of T cells in Graves' hyperthyroidism and ophthalmopathy.

The material was peripheral blood mononuclear cells (PBMCs), obtained at new diagnosis, from a patient treated with antithyroid drugs. Receptor source: a man aged 35 to 55 with Graves disease. The CDR3 runs from the conserved cysteine through the conserved F or W.

TRBV15 | CATSRGRSTGELFF
TRBV7-3 | CASSMTSGPYNEQFF
TRBV5-1 | CASSSRRGYEQFF
TRBV12-3/TRBV12-4 | CASSLLWRSKSTKQFF
TRBV19 | CASSIGLAGDNEQFF
TRBV30 | CAWSDAEAFF
TRBV12-3/TRBV12-4 | CASSASGTRYEQFF
TRBV28 | CASSTQGGRFVKQYF
TRBV5-1 | CASSFSRERMETQYF
TRBV6-1 | CASRQGFMGETSTDTQYF
TRBV12-3/TRBV12-4 | CASTEWLARNTDTQYF
TRBV4-1 | CASSQTQGAAQPQHF
TRBV7-9 | CASSPAAGTGNSGANVLTF
TRBV28 | CASSPDRASYGYTF
TRBV7-8 | CASSQGGGNYEQYF
TRBV28 | CASSPRQGGTEAFF
TRBV7-3 | CASSLGGRALGETQYF
TRBV24-1 | CATSSTGSTDTQYF
TRBV20-1 | CSARGGSGLTDTQYF
TRBV6-1 | CASRPLVSTNEKLFF
TRBV29-1 | CSVVGSEQFF
TRBV3-1 | CASSHPGRDNEQFF
TRBV27 | CASSTQTSGSTYNEQFF
TRBV5-1 | CASSPSGTAGQPQHF
TRBV28 | CASSPMTAGLAEWTDTQYF
TRBV12-3/TRBV12-4 | CASSPQGPRGEQYF
TRBV29-1 | CSVELLEPYEQYF
TRBV28 | CASSSPGEPFTEAFF
TRBV5-6 | CASRGQLAFGETQYF
TRBV5-1 | CASSLQVAGDTGELFF
TRBV20-1 | CSATGLAGSSNEQFF
TRBV6-1 | CASTGLTYQETQYF
TRBV15 | CATSRDRIPSTDTQYF
TRBV13 | CASSLQRTMNTEAFF
TRBV9 | CASSIDPTDRGYGYTF